What follows is one T cell receptor (beta chain) and its context. Its recognized antigen is unknown. It has no much larger one-base neighbor in the sample; base qualities were not kept. The data belong to a study of early T cells in non-severe SARS-CoV-2 infection (dated by TCRdb to the early 2020s). The study in broad terms: Because TCR sequencing relied on bulk RNA taken from unsorted whole blood, pairing of alpha and beta chains was not possible. Summary of the overall study and its limitations: Matching against VDJdb was skewed toward anti-spike CD8 responses, likely underestimated virus-specific expansions, and missed private and CD4 specificities.

The receptor library was made with 5' RACE. TCRdb records NextSeq 500 as the sequencer. Unique molecular identifiers were attached to individual cDNA molecules in the TCR library protocol so that sequencing error and PCR bias could be corrected. Both TCR alpha and beta chains were sequenced, and tight co-correlation was observed between alpha and beta sequence abundances in each sample. In the source study's methods: Decombinator V4 was used to perform V gene, J gene and CDR3 annotation of TCR sequences. Expanded TCRs were defined as changing significantly between any two time points under a Poisson model with p below 0.0001. Abundances of TCRs were expressed as counts per million after normalisation to the total number of TCRs sequenced in each sample. TRAV1-2 paired with TRAJ12, TRAJ20 or TRAJ33 defined MAIT TCRs, while TRAV10 paired with TRAJ18 defined iNKT TCRs. VDJdb, accessed on 1 November 2021, was searched for TCRs annotated for CMV, EBV and SARS-CoV-2, and TCRs annotated for more than one antigen were excluded. The public sequencing data were trimmed at Q25 with fastp and processed into clonotypes with MiXCR by TCRdb, which kept only in-frame beta chains. Each record represents a unique CDR3 protein, reported with the most common genes and DNA among its rows. V and J calls and clone size were set by TCRdb, not the authors. The table for this sample lists tens of thousands of distinct CDR3 sequences; approximately 15% of them were counted only once. The ten largest clones add up to roughly 7% of the sample.

The study was a case-control design nested within a healthcare worker cohort in London, UK, with weekly nasopharyngeal swab PCR tests and blood sampling. Healthcare workers were recruited during the week of the UK lockdown, between 23 and 31 March 2020, and followed weekly for up to about 15 weeks. V and J are truncated by 3 bases and 2 bases respectively, leaving an intervening sequence of 9 bases. The CDR3 goes from the cysteine to the phenylalanine over 14 residues. Here the CDR3 DNA is all that survives: 42 bases in frame from base 1. The CDR1 and CDR2 encoded by the germline V gene are MDHEN and SYDVKM.

This chain is built from TRBV28 and TRBJ2-3, with the D gene not clear enough to name. The specimen was whole blood. The TCR originated in an adult who was a healthcare worker with PCR-confirmed SARS-CoV-2 infection or an uninfected control (not recorded which). The CDR3 reads CASSLYTTTDTQYF. Here is the DNA: TGTGCCAGCAGTTTGTACACGACCACAGATACGCAGTATTTT.